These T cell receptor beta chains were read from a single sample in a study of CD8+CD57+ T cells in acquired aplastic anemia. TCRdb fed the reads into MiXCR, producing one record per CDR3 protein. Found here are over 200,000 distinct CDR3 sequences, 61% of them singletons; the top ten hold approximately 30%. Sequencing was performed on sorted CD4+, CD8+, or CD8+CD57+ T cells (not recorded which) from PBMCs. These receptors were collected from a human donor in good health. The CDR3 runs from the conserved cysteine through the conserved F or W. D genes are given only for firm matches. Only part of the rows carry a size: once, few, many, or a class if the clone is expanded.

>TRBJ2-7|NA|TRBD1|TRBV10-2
CASSELGQGSFEQYF
TGCGCCAGCAGTGAGTTGGGACAGGGATCGTTCGAGCAGTACTTC
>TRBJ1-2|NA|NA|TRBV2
CASSERGEGSYGYTF
TGTGCCAGCAGTGAAAGGGGGGAAGGTAGCTATGGCTACACCTTC
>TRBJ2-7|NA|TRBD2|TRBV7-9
CASSDIHGRAYEQYF
TGTGCCAGCAGCGATATACACGGGAGGGCCTACGAGCAGTACTTC
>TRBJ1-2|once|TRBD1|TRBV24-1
CATSDIGQGGYGYTF
TGTGCCACCAGTGACATCGGACAGGGCGGCTATGGCTACACCTTC
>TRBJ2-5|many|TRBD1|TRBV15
CATSSTTGSGTQYF
TGTGCCACCAGCAGCACGACAGGGAGTGGGACCCAGTACTTC
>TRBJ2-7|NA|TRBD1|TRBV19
CASSAQDRGTYEQYF
TGTGCCAGTAGTGCCCAGGACAGGGGAACCTACGAGCAGTACTTC
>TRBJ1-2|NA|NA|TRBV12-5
CASGTTSGSSANYGYTF
TGTGCTAGTGGTACCACTAGCGGGAGTTCGGCCAACTATGGCTACACCTTC
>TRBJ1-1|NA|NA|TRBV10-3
CASSYSKVNTEAFF
TGTGCCAGCAGTTACTCGAAAGTGAACACTGAAGCTTTCTTT
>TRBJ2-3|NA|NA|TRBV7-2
CASSLAGVITDTQYF
TGTGCCAGCAGCTTAGCGGGGGTTATAACAGATACGCAGTATTTT
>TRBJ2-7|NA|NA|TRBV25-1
CASSLRQDSYEQYF
TGTGCCAGCAGTCTTCGACAGGACAGCTACGAGCAGTACTTC
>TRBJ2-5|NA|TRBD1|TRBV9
CASSLQGAILETQYF
TGTGCCAGCTCCCTACAGGGGGCGATATTGGAGACCCAGTACTTC
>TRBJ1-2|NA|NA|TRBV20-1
CSASHVSNTGGYTF
TGCAGTGCTAGTCACGTATCAAATACGGGTGGCTACACCTTC
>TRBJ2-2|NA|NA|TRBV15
CATKAVNTGELFF
TGTGCCACCAAAGCGGTGAACACCGGGGAGCTGTTTTTT
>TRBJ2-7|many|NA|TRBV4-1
CASSQVGTFIYEQYF
TGCGCCAGCAGCCAAGTTGGGACATTTATTTACGAGCAGTACTTC
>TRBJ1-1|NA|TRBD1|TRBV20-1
CSARKTGEWETFF
TGCAGTGCTAGAAAGACAGGGGAATGGGAGACTTTCTTT
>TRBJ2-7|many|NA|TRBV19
CASSFGSRSYEQYF
TGTGCCAGTAGTTTCGGGTCTAGGTCCTACGAGCAGTACTTC
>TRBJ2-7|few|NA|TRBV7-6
CASSLFGGADEQYF
TGTGCCAGCAGCTTATTTGGGGGCGCAGACGAGCAGTACTTC
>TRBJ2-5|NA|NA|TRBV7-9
CASREAGAQETQYF
TGTGCCAGCAGGGAAGCCGGGGCACAAGAGACCCAGTACTTC